This T cell receptor (beta chain) was profiled in a study of T cells after yellow fever vaccination. Study results and caveats: Post-booster reappearance was seen for most primary-vaccination clones (just under 97% CD4, about 90% CD8).

Worth noting for this clonotype: What it binds is unknown.

A 5'RACE template-switching step, the method used to make TCR cDNA, added a universal primer site and UMIs. TCRdb used MiXCR to reprocess the 5' RACE reads, holding one entry per CDR3 protein. The repertoire holds 300,000 or so distinct CDR3 sequences, with roughly 7% as singletons. The source was PBMCs, collected around 45 days after the first yellow fever vaccination. This TCR derives from a man younger than 35 who received the YFV17D yellow fever vaccine.

The CDR3 sequence: CATSRGGGQGESEQFF. DNA for the CDR3: TGTGCCACCAGCAGAGGGGGGGGACAGGGGGAATCTGAGCAGTTCTTC. V is TRBV15 and J is TRBJ2-1, with 11 bases fitting TRBD1. This CDR3 is built from 16 residues. CDR1 is LNHNV, CDR2 YYDKDF, per germline (reference sequence). Trimming cost V 1 base and J 9 bases; bases outside gene matches: 8. The complete variable domain, with remaining parts taken from reference TRBV15 and TRBJ2-1, reads DAMVIQNPRYQVTQFGKPVTLSCSQTLNHNVMYWYQQKSSQAPKLLFHYYDKDFNNEADTPDNFQSRRPNTSFCFLDIRSPGLGDTAMYLCATSRGGGQGESEQFFGPGTRLTVL.